Below, 12 T cell receptor beta chains from the same sample are listed, as sequenced in a study of T cell responses to AZD1222 COVID-19 vaccine. The assay was immunoSEQ multiplex PCR, and TCRdb's table has in-frame clones only and misses some. The data hold approximately 79,000 clones, with approximately 88% observed a single time. Here the sequenced sample was peripheral blood, taken on day 0 of AZD1222 vaccination. The source of these receptors is an adult in good health.

The rearrangement joins TRBV6-1 to TRBJ1-2; a weak D match, TRBD1 (5 bases). Trimming took off 2 bases at V and 5 bases at J, with 6 bases between the two ends. The CDR3 length is 12 residues. The germline V gene encodes CDR1 MNHNS and CDR2 SASEGT. CDR3 in DNA: TGTGCCAGCAGTGAACAGGGTTATGGCTACACCTTC. Residues: CASSEQGYGYTF.

This clone was seen a single time. One end of the junction does not line up with germline, which may come from a read error. The V call is TRBV29-1, the J call TRBJ2-7; D is unclear. The germline V gene encodes CDR1 SQVTM and CDR2 ANQGSEA. This CDR3 region has 13 residues. Here the CDR3 DNA reads TGCAGCGTCGAAGAAGACAACTCCTACGAGCAGTACTTC. The encoded protein is CSVEEDNSYEQYF.

The V gene is TRBV27, the J gene TRBJ2-1; 10 bases fit TRBD2. Germline values: CDR1 MNHEY, CDR2 SMNVEV (reference sequence). V shed 7 bases, J shed 3 bases, and the junction held 18 bases outside the gene matches. This CDR3 region has 19 residues. The CDR3 sequence: CASKVGPWASGRVYNEQFF. The CDR3 nucleotides are TGTGCCAGCAAAGTGGGACCTTGGGCTAGCGGGAGAGTCTACAATGAGCAGTTCTTC.

CDR3 loop: CASSSRPKKGSGYTF. DNA of the CDR3: TGTGCCAGCAGCTCTAGGCCAAAGAAGGGGAGCGGCTACACCTTC. V and J are TRBV11-2 and TRBJ1-2; D possibly corresponds to TRBD1 (5 bases). CDR1 and CDR2 (germline): SGHAT, FQNNGV. The CDR3 contains 15 residues. V was pared by 4 bases and J by 8 bases, with 20 bases between. The full variable domain, rest sourced from reference TRBV11-2 and TRBJ1-2, is EAGVAQSPRYKIIEKRQSVAFWCNPISGHATLYWYQQILGQGPKLLIQFQNNGVVDDSQLPKDRFSAERLKGVDSTLKIQPAKLEDSAVYLCASSSRPKKGSGYTFGSGTRLTVV.

The chain recombines TRBV11-2 with TRBJ2-5, with D tentatively TRBD2 (6 bases). Trimming stripped 2 bases from V and 6 bases from J, with 10 bases between. CDR3 length equals 13 residues. Germline V gene sequence: CDR1 SGHAT, CDR2 FQNNGV. The CDR3 loop is CASSLLAGKTQYF. The CDR3, as DNA: TGTGCCAGCAGCTTACTCGCGGGGAAGACCCAGTACTTC.

V and J are TRBV5-1 and TRBJ2-1, with 14 bases matching TRBD2. V lost 3 bases to trimming and J lost 0 bases; unmatched junction nucleotides: 5. The CDR3 has 18 residues. The germline V gene encodes CDR1 SGHRS and CDR2 YFSETQ. CDR3 in DNA: TGCGCCAGCAGCTCGACTAGCGGGAGGGATAGCTCCTACAATGAGCAGTTCTTC. Its translation: CASSSTSGRDSSYNEQFF.

The chain recombines TRBV4-1 with TRBJ1-2; D is possibly TRBD1 (5 bases). Trimming removed 0 bases from V and 7 bases from J, with 18 bases in between. The germline V gene encodes CDR1 MGHRA and CDR2 YSYEKL. The CDR3 sequence is 16 residues long. The CDR3 protein is CASSQDQAGKRSGYTF. As DNA, the CDR3 is TGCGCCAGCAGCCAAGATCAGGCAGGGAAGAGGTCTGGCTACACCTTC.

The V call is TRBV28, the J call TRBJ2-3; 12 bases match TRBD2. Germline CDR1 reads MDHEN; CDR2 reads SYDVKM. The V and J ends lost 4 bases and 7 bases, in that order; junction bases with no gene match: 6. This CDR3 contains 15 residues. CDR3 region: CASSSRLAGAYTQYF. DNA of the CDR3: TGTGCCAGCAGTTCCAGACTAGCGGGAGCATATACGCAGTATTTT. Together with reference TRBV28 and TRBJ2-3, the CDR3 gives the full variable domain: DVKVTQSSRYLVKRTGEKVFLECVQDMDHENMFWYRQDPGLGLRLIYFSYDVKMKEKGDIPEGYSVSREKKERFSLILESASTNQTSMYLCASSSRLAGAYTQYFGPGTRLTVL.

The J gene is TRBJ2-2, the V gene TRBV6-5; D possibly uses TRBD1 or TRBD2 (5 bases each). The CDR3 loop spans 14 amino acids. Trimming removed 6 bases from V and 0 bases from J, with 8 bases in between. CDR1 is MNHEY and CDR2 is SVGAGI in the germline V gene. In DNA form, the CDR3 reads TGTGCCAGCAGGGGACGGCCGAACACCGGGGAGCTGTTTTTT. Translated: CASRGRPNTGELFF.

This chain's CDR3 is CASLNPSQPQHF. The CDR3 bases are TGTGCCAGCTTGAATCCGAGTCAGCCCCAGCATTTT. The V call is TRBV6-7, the J call TRBJ1-5; D not certain. TRBV6-7 is known as an ORF, though its function is uncertain. The CDR3 is made up of 12 amino acids. Trimming pared 8 bases from V and 6 bases from J, leaving 11 bases between.

The V gene is TRBV27, the J gene TRBJ1-6; TRBD1 might be the D (6 bases). V was clipped by 3 bases and J by 9 bases, with 12 bases between them. Germline lookup yields CDR1 MNHEY and CDR2 SMNVEV (reference sequence). The CDR3 is 14 residues long. The DNA of the CDR3 is TGTGCCAGCAGTTTCGTACAGGGAAGTTCACCCCTCCACTTT. This sequence encodes CASSFVQGSSPLHF.

The chain uses TRBV5-4 and TRBJ1-3; D might be TRBD1 (5 bases). The ends were cut back, 0 bases at V and 0 bases at J, with 7 bases in the middle. The CDR3 totals 15 residues. Germline V CDR1 and CDR2: SGHNT, YYREEE (reference sequence). DNA for the CDR3: TGTGCCAGCAGCTTGGAGGGACCCTCTGGAAACACCATATATTTT. This gives the protein CASSLEGPSGNTIYF.